The clone carrying this TCR beta chain has ten or more counts. Its antigen is currently unknown. From RNA transcripts, TCR beta CDR3 regions were amplified. In the first-round RT-PCR of the TCR CDR3, the HTBI primer set was used. Each CDR3 protein gets one entry after TCRdb re-called the multiplex PCR reads with MiXCR. The sample yields roughly 580,000 distinct CDR3 sequences, approximately 14% seen once. The data stem from a study of T cells in Graves' hyperthyroidism and ophthalmopathy. Using 9.5 to 10 ml of fresh peripheral blood, PBMCs were prepared. V was shortened by 10 bases and J by 4 bases, with 13 bases between the two germline ends. CDR3 length: 12 residues. Germline values: CDR1 LNHDA, CDR2 SQIVND (reference sequence). Points from the study as a whole: Most clonotypes expanded in the thyroid (above 0.001) were also present in blood. The model forecast ophthalmopathy, anticipating it by a median 6.5 months before onset.

The sequencing sample was made of blood. The source of this sequence is a woman in her 30s with Graves' hyperthyroidism that later progressed to Graves' ophthalmopathy. The gene calls are TRBV19 and TRBJ1-1; D is unresolved. The CDR3 nucleotides are TGTGCCACCTCTCCTGCGGGCACTGAAGCTTTCTTT. Its translation is CATSPAGTEAFF.